This TCR beta chain was captured by sequencing in a study of T cell changes during pregnancy in multiple sclerosis. Germline V gene data show CDR1 as MNHEY and CDR2 as SVGAGI. V dropped 4 bases and J dropped 8; count of bases not matched to a gene: 2. CDR3 length equals 14 residues. Here immunoSEQ multiplex PCR was the method, and the copy in TCRdb shows in-frame clones only, minus some. The data contain roughly 40,000 clones, about nine tenths of them singletons. A few counts support this clone. The genes are TRBV6-5 and TRBJ1-6; TRBD1 agrees at 10 bases. Sample: CD4+ T cells from peripheral blood mononuclear cells, taken in the second trimester of pregnancy. This sequence was found in a female donor in good health, enrolled as a control in a pregnancy study. The CDR3 nucleotides are TGTGCCAGCAGTTCCGGGACAGGGGATTCACCCCTCCACTTT. Translation gives CASSSGTGDSPLHF.